This entry lists 22 T cell receptor beta chains sequenced from one sample in a study of cytomegalovirus exposure and HLA in healthy donors. PCR primers comprised 60 Vbeta and 13 Jbeta primers. Profiling relied on immunoSEQ multiplex PCR, and the TCRdb table lists in-frame clones only, not all of them. The sample has approximately 150,000 clones, under 70% seen once. The sequencing sample was made of PBMCs. The receptors shown here come from a man younger than 40 in good health and CMV-seropositive.

V is TRBV5-6 and J is TRBJ1-3; TRBD1 is a possible D gene (5 bases). CDR3 length: 14 residues. Trimming stripped 4 bases from V and 4 bases from J, with 12 bases between. CDR1 is SGHDT, CDR2 YYEEEE, per germline. The DNA of the CDR3 is TGTGCCAGCAGCATGACAGTTCTCGGAAACACCATATATTTT. Translation gives CASSMTVLGNTIYF.

This clone was detected a few times. V usage is TRBV19 and J usage is TRBJ2-7, with a tentative D call TRBD1 (6 bases). V was shortened by 4 bases and J by 5 bases, with 12 bases between the two germline ends. Per germline, CDR1 LNHDA and CDR2 SQIVND (reference sequence). The CDR3 runs 13 residues. CDR3 residues: CASSTTGFNEQYF. CDR3 nucleotides: TGTGCCAGTAGTACCACAGGGTTCAACGAGCAGTACTTC.

This clone occurred once. The chain joins TRBV7-8 to TRBJ2-7; tentative D call: TRBD1 (6 bases). The V end lost 5 bases, the J end lost 6 bases, and 20 bases lay between the germline ends. CDR3 length equals 15 residues. The germline V gene has CDR1 SGHVS and CDR2 FQNEAQ. As DNA, the CDR3 is TGTGCCAGCAGCCGTAGAAGACAGGATAGGGGCGAGCAGTACTTC. It codes for CASSRRRQDRGEQYF.

The chain carries TRBV5-5 and TRBJ2-7; TRBD2 matches at 9 bases. Trimming removed 3 bases from V and 5 bases from J; junction bases left unmatched: 6. This CDR3 is 14 amino acids long. Per the germline V gene, CDR1 is SGHKS and CDR2 is YYEKEE (reference sequence). Written as DNA, the CDR3 is TGTGCCAGCAGCTACGGACTAGCGAGGGACGAGCAGTACTTC. It codes for CASSYGLARDEQYF. Supplemented by reference TRBV5-5 and TRBJ2-7, the full variable domain reads DAGVTQSPTHLIKTRGQQVTLRCSPISGHKSVSWYQQVLGQGPQFIFQYYEKEERGRGNFPDRFSARQFPNYSSELNVNALLLGDSALYLCASSYGLARDEQYFGPGTRLTVT.

The genes are TRBV28 and TRBJ2-3; D possibly corresponds to TRBD1 (5 bases). Per germline, CDR1 MDHEN and CDR2 SYDVKM. The CDR3 covers 13 residues. With 4 bases removed from V and 7 bases from J, the gap between germline ends came to 12 bases. Here the CDR3 DNA reads TGTGCCAGCAGTTGGACACAACAACATACGCAGTATTTT. It codes for CASSWTQQHTQYF.

A single count supports this clone. The V call is TRBV25-1, the J call TRBJ2-7, with D perhaps TRBD1 (6 bases). The CDR3 runs 13 residues. Trimming took off 4 bases at V and 2 bases at J, with 9 bases between the two ends. Germline V gives CDR1 MGHDK, CDR2 SYGVNS. The CDR3 bases are TGTGCCAGCAGTGTTGAGGGGGCCTACGAGCAGTACTTC. This encodes CASSVEGAYEQYF.

The genes are TRBV5-1 and TRBJ2-7; 7 bases are a match to TRBD2. V was clipped by 6 bases and J by 6 bases; unmatched bases: 9. CDR3 length: 13 amino acids. Germline V gene lookup returns CDR1 SGHRS and CDR2 YFSETQ. In DNA, the CDR3 is TGCGCCAGCAAGGAGGAGCGGGACCTCGAGCAGTACTTC. Translating it yields CASKEERDLEQYF.

The chain uses TRBV30 and TRBJ1-1, with 10 nucleotides matching TRBD1. Germline assignment: CDR1 GTSNPN and CDR2 SVGIG (reference sequence). The V and J ends lost 2 bases and 7 bases, in that order; junction bases with no gene match: 7. CDR3 length: 14 residues. The CDR3 DNA follows: TGTGCCTGGAGTAGGGGACAGGGGATGAGTGAAGCTTTCTTT. Protein sequence: CAWSRGQGMSEAFF. Together with reference TRBV30 and TRBJ1-1, the CDR3 gives the full variable domain: SQTIHQWPATLVQPVGSPLSLECTVEGTSNPNLYWYRQAAGRGLQLLFYSVGIGQISSEVPQNLSASRPQDRQFILSSKKLLLSDSGFYLCAWSRGQGMSEAFFGQGTRLTVV.

The chain combines TRBV6-5 with TRBJ1-1, with 7 bases identical to TRBD1. This CDR3 region has 14 residues. In germline, CDR1 is MNHEY, CDR2 SVGAGI. V dropped 3 bases and J dropped 5; count of bases not matched to a gene: 6. The CDR3: CASSYAGGRTEAFF. DNA for the CDR3: TGTGCCAGCAGTTATGCAGGGGGTCGGACTGAAGCTTTCTTT.

This chain joins TRBV4-1 and TRBJ1-5; TRBD1 matches 7 bases. Germline V gives CDR1 MGHRA, CDR2 YSYEKL. The CDR3 contains 16 residues. After removal of 3 bases from V and 7 bases from J, the junction contained 12 bases not matched to a gene. CDR3 loop: CASSHLPGQAGQPQHF. DNA for the CDR3: TGCGCCAGCAGCCACCTTCCCGGACAGGCTGGGCAGCCCCAGCATTTT.

The chain couples TRBV6-5 to TRBJ2-7; 7 nucleotides agree with TRBD1. Germline lookup yields CDR1 MNHEY and CDR2 SVGAGI. The CDR3 extends over 14 amino acids. With 6 bases clipped from V and 3 bases from J, the junction kept 8 bases outside the gene matches. The CDR3 loop is CASSWEQGNYEQYF. As DNA, the CDR3 is TGTGCCAGCAGCTGGGAACAGGGGAACTACGAGCAGTACTTC.

This CDR3 is CASRRPSGEQETQYF. CDR3 DNA sequence: TGTGCCAGCAGAAGGCCTAGCGGTGAGCAAGAGACCCAGTACTTC. This chain connects TRBV28 to TRBJ2-5; 7 positions agree with TRBD2. The CDR3 consists of 15 residues. The trim removed 6 bases at V and 2 bases at J, leaving 9 bases unmatched. Germline V lookup: CDR1 MDHEN, CDR2 SYDVKM. The complete variable domain, with remaining parts taken from reference TRBV28 and TRBJ2-5, reads DVKVTQSSRYLVKRTGEKVFLECVQDMDHENMFWYRQDPGLGLRLIYFSYDVKMKEKGDIPEGYSVSREKKERFSLILESASTNQTSMYLCASRRPSGEQETQYFGPGTRLLVL.

The V gene is TRBV4-1, the J gene TRBJ2-1; 8 bases fit TRBD2. This CDR3 has 16 amino acids. V lost 5 bases, J lost 8 bases, and 14 bases stayed unmatched. CDR1 and CDR2 from the germline V gene are MGHRA and YSYEKL. The CDR3 coding sequence is TGCGCCAGCAGCGAAATAGCCTTGGGACTAGGCGATGAGCAGTTCTTC. Protein sequence: CASSEIALGLGDEQFF.

The CDR3 DNA is TGCGCCAGCAGCCAATCAGCGGGAGGGCCCTACGAGCAGTACTTC. It yields the protein CASSQSAGGPYEQYF. The J gene is TRBJ2-5, the V gene TRBV4-1, with 10 bases lining up with TRBD2. The J call is doubtful: the DNA matches TRBJ2-7 better. Germline CDR1 reads MGHRA; CDR2 reads YSYEKL. This CDR3 contains 15 residues.

V gene TRBV2 combines with J gene TRBJ2-5; possible D gene TRBD1, 6 bases. The V gene's germline CDR1 is SNHLY and CDR2 FYNNEI. The CDR3 is 16 residues long. V lost 5 bases and J lost 1, with 17 bases in between. As DNA, the CDR3 is TGTGCCAGCAGTTACAGGGAGCGGCCATCCCAAGAGACCCAGTACTTC. Amino acids: CASSYRERPSQETQYF.

This sequence joins TRBV30 and TRBJ1-5; TRBD1 is a possible D gene (5 bases). V dropped 3 bases and J dropped 5 bases, with 11 bases sitting between them. CDR3 size: 13 residues. Germline CDR1 and CDR2: GTSNPN and SVGIG (reference sequence). The CDR3 nucleotides are TGTGCCTGGAGCCCGGGGGGGGATCAGCCCCAGCATTTT. It translates to CAWSPGGDQPQHF. Based on the CDR3 plus reference TRBV30 and TRBJ1-5, the full variable domain is SQTIHQWPATLVQPVGSPLSLECTVEGTSNPNLYWYRQAAGRGLQLLFYSVGIGQISSEVPQNLSASRPQDRQFILSSKKLLLSDSGFYLCAWSPGGDQPQHFGDGTRLSIL.

V is TRBV7-2 and J is TRBJ1-2; maybe TRBD1 (5 bases). This CDR3 is built from 14 residues. V lost 5 bases to trimming and J lost 8 bases, with 18 bases between them. Germline V gene lookup returns CDR1 SGHTA and CDR2 FQGNSA. The CDR3 nucleotides read TGTGCCAGCAGCCTAAATCGCCTCTCAGGGGGCTACACCTTC. Protein: CASSLNRLSGGYTF.

Turning to this clone: Additional DNA sequences in this sample encode the identical CDR3. The gene calls are TRBV10-1 and TRBJ1-5; 7 positions agree with TRBD1. Germline V gene lookup returns CDR1 WNHNN and CDR2 SYGVQD (reference sequence). V dropped 8 bases and J dropped 5; count of bases not matched to a gene: 15. The CDR3 contains 16 residues. CDR3 DNA sequence: TGCGCCAGCGTAACAGGGGTACCGCCGCGACATCAGCCCCAGCATTTT. Translating gives CASVTGVPPRHQPQHF.

The chain has TRBV14 and TRBJ1-1; unclear D gene. Germline V CDR1 and CDR2: SGHDN, FVKESK. CDR3 size: 16 residues. Trimming removed 4 bases at V and 1 base at J, with 16 bases between. CDR3 nucleotides: TGTGCCAGCAGCCTCCTGAGCGGGCTGGGGAACACTGAAGCTTTCTTT. Protein product: CASSLLSGLGNTEAFF.

The chain has TRBV7-8 and TRBJ2-7; D might be TRBD2 (6 bases). The CDR3 has 17 amino acids. V lost 3 bases to trimming and J lost 1 base, with 19 bases between them. Germline CDR1 and CDR2: SGHVS and FQNEAQ. Here the CDR3 DNA reads TGTGCCAGCAGCTTTTCAGGGAGGTGGACCAATTCCTACGAGCAGTACTTC. Its protein is CASSFSGRWTNSYEQYF.

J is TRBJ1-1 and V is TRBV7-8; no clear D. V was pared by 7 bases and J by 1 base, with 7 bases between. The CDR3 has 12 amino acids. Germline CDR1 SGHVS, CDR2 FQNEAQ. The CDR3 spells CASTPGNTEAFF. CDR3 bases: TGTGCCAGCACCCCCGGGAACACTGAAGCTTTCTTT.

The chain employs TRBV7-2 and TRBJ2-1; 10 bases match TRBD2. CDR1 SGHTA and CDR2 FQGNSA come from the germline V gene. The CDR3 loop spans 16 amino acids. Losses at the gene ends were 4 bases for V and 1 base for J; bases not matched to a gene: 4. The CDR3 sequence is CASSSRTSGSYNEQFF. The CDR3, as DNA: TGTGCCAGCAGCTCCCGGACTAGCGGATCCTACAATGAGCAGTTCTTC.